This T cell receptor (beta chain) was retrieved from a study of tumor-infiltrating lymphocytes in localized non-small cell lung cancer. Study in general: Resected tumor was paired with non-adjacent uninvolved lung from the same patient. Findings and limits, study-wide: Technical variation could not be separated from intratumor heterogeneity here.

Generated by immunoSEQ multiplex PCR, the TCRdb table keeps only in-frame clones and is missing some. The sample includes about 8,400 clones, around 77% of them seen just once. Worth noting for this clone: Its antigen is not identified.

This CDR3 region has 12 residues. V shed 2 bases and J shed 9 bases, with 8 bases lying between them. Germline V gene sequence: CDR1 SNHLY, CDR2 FYNNEI. Sequencing input: lung tumor tissue. The sequence came from a human donor with non-small cell lung cancer. The chain employs TRBV2 and TRBJ2-1, with a weak D call TRBD1 (5 bases). The CDR3 DNA sequence: TGTGCCAGCAGTGAACTGGGGCGTGAGCAGTTCTTC. This gives the protein CASSELGREQFF. Variable domain in full (rest from reference TRBV2 and TRBJ2-1): EPEVTQTPSHQVTQMGQEVILRCVPISNHLYFYWYRQILGQKVEFLVSFYNNEISEKSEIFDDQFSVERPDGSNFTLKIRSTKLEDSAMYFCASSELGREQFFGPGTRLTVL.